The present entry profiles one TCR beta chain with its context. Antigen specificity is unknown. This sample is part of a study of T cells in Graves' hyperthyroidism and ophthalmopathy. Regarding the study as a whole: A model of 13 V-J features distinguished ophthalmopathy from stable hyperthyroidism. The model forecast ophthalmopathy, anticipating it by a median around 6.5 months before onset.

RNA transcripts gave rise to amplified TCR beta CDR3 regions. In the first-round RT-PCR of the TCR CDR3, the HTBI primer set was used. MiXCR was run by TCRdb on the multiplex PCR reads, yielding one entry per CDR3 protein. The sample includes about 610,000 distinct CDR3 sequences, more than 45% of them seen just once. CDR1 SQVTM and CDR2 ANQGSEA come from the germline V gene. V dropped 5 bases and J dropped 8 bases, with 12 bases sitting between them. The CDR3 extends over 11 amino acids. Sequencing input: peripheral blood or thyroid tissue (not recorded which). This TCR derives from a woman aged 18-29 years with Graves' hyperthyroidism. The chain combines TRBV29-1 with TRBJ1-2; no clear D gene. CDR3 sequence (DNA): TGCAGCGTTTCAGCGGGAGTGGGCTACACCTTC. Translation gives CSVSAGVGYTF.